The next 24 T cell receptor beta chains were all read from a single sample in a study of blood T cell repertoires in COVID-19. Produced via immunoSEQ multiplex PCR; TCRdb's table is partial and in-frame only. The table has roughly 320,000 clones, more than 80% seen once. Material for sequencing was peripheral blood. Receptor source: a woman in her 50s with COVID-19, enrolled during active disease.

The J gene is TRBJ1-4, the V gene TRBV7-6; the D gene is possibly TRBD1 (5 bases). The CDR3 is made up of 14 amino acids. Germline loops: CDR1 SGHVS, CDR2 FNYEAQ. Trimming took 2 bases from V and 7 from J, leaving 11 bases between them. The CDR3 is CASSLSRAIEKLFF. DNA of the CDR3: TGTGCCAGCAGCTTAAGCAGGGCGATTGAAAAACTGTTTTTT. Full variable domain (missing parts from reference TRBV7-6 and TRBJ1-4): GAGVSQSPRYKVTKRGQDVALRCDPISGHVSLYWYRQALGQGPEFLTYFNYEAQQDKSGLPNDRFSAERPEGSISTLTIQRTEQRDSAMYRCASSLSRAIEKLFFGSGTQLSVL.

This rearrangement joins TRBV19 to TRBJ1-5, with D perhaps matching TRBD1 (5 bases). Trimming cost V 0 bases and J 6 bases, with 12 bases left between them. The CDR3 is made up of 15 amino acids. From germline, CDR1 is LNHDA and CDR2 SQIVND (reference sequence). Written as DNA, the CDR3 is TGTGCCAGTAGTATAGATGGGGGGTTGCTTCAGCCCCAGCATTTT. This translates into CASSIDGGLLQPQHF.

The chain joins TRBV9 to TRBJ2-7; TRBD1 matches 7 bases. After removal of 3 bases from V and 6 bases from J, the junction contained 9 bases not matched to a gene. The CDR3 is 14 residues long. Germline CDR1 reads SGDLS; CDR2 reads YYNGEE. CDR3: CASSAGQIGPEQYF. The CDR3, as DNA: TGTGCCAGCAGCGCGGGACAGATCGGACCCGAGCAGTACTTC.

V usage is TRBV7-6 and J usage is TRBJ2-7; 13 bases are shared with TRBD2. This CDR3 contains 17 residues. Germline V gives CDR1 SGHVS, CDR2 FNYEAQ. V gave up 5 bases and J gave up 2 bases; unmatched junction bases: 9. CDR3 nucleotides: TGTGCCAGCAGCCCGACTAGCGGGAGGCTTTTGGCCTACGAGCAGTACTTC. Encoded protein: CASSPTSGRLLAYEQYF.

The V and J genes are TRBV20-1 and TRBJ2-7, with 14 bases lining up with TRBD2. V gave up 6 bases and J gave up 0 bases; unmatched junction bases: 4. The CDR3 is 15 residues long. Germline V gives CDR1 DFQATT, CDR2 SNEGSKA (reference sequence). CDR3 amino acids: CSASGTSGGSYEQYF. DNA of the CDR3: TGCAGTGCAAGTGGGACTAGCGGGGGCTCCTACGAGCAGTACTTC.

The J gene is TRBJ1-6, the V gene TRBV5-1; D is possibly TRBD1 (5 bases). Trimming took 5 bases from V and 0 from J, leaving 9 bases between them. The length of the CDR3 is 15 residues. CDR1 is SGHRS, CDR2 YFSETQ, per germline. The CDR3 sequence: CASSADSSYNSPLHF. CDR3 DNA sequence: TGCGCCAGCAGTGCCGACAGCTCCTATAATTCACCCCTCCACTTT. The full variable domain, rest sourced from reference TRBV5-1 and TRBJ1-6, is KAGVTQTPRYLIKTRGQQVTLSCSPISGHRSVSWYQQTPGQGLQFLFEYFSETQRNKGNFPGRFSGRQFSNSRSEMNVSTLELGDSALYLCASSADSSYNSPLHFGNGTRLTVT.

The gene calls are TRBV13 and TRBJ1-5; unclear D gene. Trimming left V 5 bases short and J 7 bases short, with 12 bases between. Germline V gives CDR1 PRHDT, CDR2 FYEKMQ (reference sequence). This CDR3 comprises 13 residues. In DNA, the CDR3 is TGTGCCAGCAGCGTCACCCGGTGGCAGCCCCAGCATTTT. Translated, it gives CASSVTRWQPQHF.

This clone was seen a few times. The chain is built from TRBV6-2 or TRBV6-3 and TRBJ2-3, with 7 bases that match TRBD1. V dropped 5 bases and J dropped 5; count of bases not matched to a gene: 10. This CDR3 spans 15 amino acids. CDR1 MNHEY and CDR2 SVGEGT come from the germline V gene. CDR3 protein: CASSDYRGPGDTQYF. The CDR3 coding sequence is TGTGCCAGCAGTGATTACAGGGGACCCGGAGATACGCAGTATTTT.

The chain's CDR3 is CASSSQAGTGELFF. In DNA form, the CDR3 reads TGTGCCAGCAGTTCTCAGGCGGGCACCGGGGAGCTGTTTTTT. The chain carries TRBV6-5 and TRBJ2-2; possible D gene TRBD2, 5 bases. Trimming took off 4 bases at V and 4 bases at J, with 10 bases between the two ends. In germline, CDR1 is MNHEY, CDR2 SVGAGI. This CDR3 has 14 amino acids.

The table lists this clone with a count of one. CDR3: CASINTGTGRSEQYF. CDR3 DNA: TGTGCCAGCATCAACACCGGGACAGGGAGGAGCGAGCAGTACTTC. The rearrangement links TRBV27 to TRBJ2-7, with TRBD1 matching 9 bases. V gave up 7 bases and J gave up 6 bases; unmatched junction bases: 13. The germline gives CDR1 MNHEY, CDR2 SMNVEV (reference sequence). This CDR3 comprises 15 residues.

The V gene is TRBV30, the J gene TRBJ1-4; TRBD1 is a possible D gene (6 bases). Trimming pared 2 bases from V and 6 bases from J, leaving 22 bases between. Per germline, CDR1 GTSNPN and CDR2 SVGIG (reference sequence). The length of the CDR3 is 17 residues. The CDR3 region has the DNA TGTGCCTGGAGTTCGCCATACTCCGGGACAATGGATGAAAAACTGTTTTTT. Protein product: CAWSSPYSGTMDEKLFF.

This chain links TRBV7-2 with TRBJ2-1; D remains unclear. Germline V gene sequence: CDR1 SGHTA, CDR2 FQGNSA. V was pared by 1 base and J by 7 bases, with 14 bases between. The CDR3 is made up of 15 amino acids. In nucleotides, the CDR3 is TGTGCCAGCAGCTTAGTTCCGGGTATTGCTAATGAGCAGTTCTTC. This gives the protein CASSLVPGIANEQFF.

The chain recombines TRBV5-5 with TRBJ1-2, with D unclear. V was clipped by 4 bases and J by 2 bases, with 12 bases between them. Germline CDR1 reads SGHKS; CDR2 reads YYEKEE (reference sequence). The CDR3 extends over 14 amino acids. CDR3: CASSTGRGNYGYTF. CDR3 sequence (DNA): TGTGCCAGCAGCACCGGGCGGGGAAACTATGGCTACACCTTC.

This clone was recorded once. This chain joins TRBV15 and TRBJ2-5, with 9 bases fitting TRBD1. The ends lost 8 bases at V and 1 base at J; junction bases unmatched: 8. Germline loops: CDR1 LNHNV, CDR2 YYDKDF (reference sequence). This CDR3 comprises 15 residues. The CDR3 loop reads CATGRDRAPQETQYF. Written as DNA, the CDR3 is TGTGCCACCGGCCGGGACAGGGCCCCCCAAGAGACCCAGTACTTC.

The chain combines TRBV19 with TRBJ2-1; 12 bases agree with TRBD2. V lost 7 bases, J lost 9 bases, and 13 bases stayed unmatched. The CDR3 runs 16 residues. The germline CDR1 and CDR2 sequences are LNHDA and SQIVND (reference sequence). The CDR3 bases are TGTGCCAGTACCCGCAGTAGACTAGCGGGAGTCGGTGAGCAGTTCTTC. Its protein is CASTRSRLAGVGEQFF.

The rearrangement links TRBV27 to TRBJ2-1, with 12 positions matching TRBD2. Trimming at V came to 5 bases and at J to 1 base, leaving 3 bases not matched to a gene. Germline-derived CDR1 and CDR2 are MNHEY and SMNVEV (reference sequence). The CDR3 spans 16 residues. The CDR3 protein is CASSPSGRASYNEQFF. DNA for the CDR3: TGTGCCAGCAGTCCTAGCGGGAGGGCGTCCTACAATGAGCAGTTCTTC.

This clone showed up just once. The chain couples TRBV7-2 to TRBJ1-4, with a tentative D call TRBD1 (5 bases). The CDR3 runs to 15 residues. CDR1 and CDR2 from the germline V gene are SGHTA and FQGNSA. V was clipped by 4 bases and J by 8 bases, with 17 bases between them. The CDR3 reads CASSYSAGWGEKLFF. The CDR3 DNA follows: TGTGCCAGCAGCTACTCCGCAGGGTGGGGCGAAAAACTGTTTTTT.

This chain links TRBV10-3 with TRBJ1-2; 7 bases map to TRBD1. V lost 4 bases to trimming and J lost 7 bases; unmatched junction nucleotides: 3. Germline CDR1 ENHRY, CDR2 SYGVKD. The CDR3 has 12 amino acids. CDR3 in DNA: TGTGCCATCAGTGGACAGGGCTTTGGCTACACCTTC. Its translation: CAISGQGFGYTF.

V gene TRBV4-1 combines with J gene TRBJ2-2, with 11 bases that match TRBD2. V was pared by 4 bases and J by 5 bases, with 3 bases of the junction left unmatched. Germline CDR1 is MGHRA and CDR2 is YSYEKL. The CDR3 spans 15 residues. CDR3 in DNA: TGCGCCAGCAGCCGGGGACTAGCGGAAACCGGGGAGCTGTTTTTT. This translates into CASSRGLAETGELFF.

This clone came up once. The chain recombines TRBV5-1 with TRBJ2-3; tentatively, D is TRBD1 (6 bases). Trimming removed 1 base from V and 2 bases from J, with 14 bases in between. This CDR3 has 16 amino acids. Germline V gene lookup returns CDR1 SGHRS and CDR2 YFSETQ. The CDR3 is CASSLNQGSATDTQYF. CDR3 DNA sequence: TGCGCCAGCAGCTTGAATCAGGGGAGCGCCACAGATACGCAGTATTTT.

The chain employs TRBV19 and TRBJ1-1; D remains ambiguous. The V end was cut by 4 bases, the J end by 6 bases, with 12 bases between. This CDR3 has 13 residues. Germline V gives CDR1 LNHDA, CDR2 SQIVND (reference sequence). DNA of the CDR3: TGTGCCAGTAGTAAGAGGGAAGCCCCTGAAGCTTTCTTT. Its translation is CASSKREAPEAFF.

The rearrangement uses TRBV7-8 and TRBJ1-3; 9 bases agree with TRBD1. The CDR3 length is 16 residues. After removal of 5 bases from V and 4 bases from J, the junction contained 9 bases not matched to a gene. Per germline, CDR1 SGHVS and CDR2 FQNEAQ. This chain's CDR3 is CASSLPGQGRGNTIYF. Written as DNA, the CDR3 is TGTGCCAGCAGCCTACCGGGACAGGGTAGAGGAAACACCATATATTTT.

The gene calls are TRBV19 and TRBJ2-1; 9 nucleotides line up with TRBD2. V lost 5 bases and J lost 6; bases outside the gene matches: 8. This CDR3 has 15 amino acids. CDR1 and CDR2 (germline): LNHDA, SQIVND (reference sequence). CDR3 residues: CASSPRGSGSNEQFF. As DNA, the CDR3 is TGTGCCAGTAGTCCCCGGGGTAGCGGGAGCAATGAGCAGTTCTTC.

This clone was seen once. The V call is TRBV29-1, the J call TRBJ1-1, with no clear D. Germline V CDR1 and CDR2: SQVTM, ANQGSEA. The CDR3 loop spans 13 amino acids. CDR3 region: CRVEGVLRCEAFF. The DNA for the CDR3 is TGCAGAGTCGAGGGAGTCCTCCGCTGTGAAGCTTTCTTT. Full variable domain (rest looked up from reference TRBV29-1 and TRBJ1-1): SAVISQKPSRDICQRGTSLTIQCQVDSQVTMMFWYRQQPGQSLTLIATANQGSEATYESGFVIDKFPISRPNLTFSTLTVSNMSPEDSSIYLCRVEGVLRCEAFFGQGTRLTVV.